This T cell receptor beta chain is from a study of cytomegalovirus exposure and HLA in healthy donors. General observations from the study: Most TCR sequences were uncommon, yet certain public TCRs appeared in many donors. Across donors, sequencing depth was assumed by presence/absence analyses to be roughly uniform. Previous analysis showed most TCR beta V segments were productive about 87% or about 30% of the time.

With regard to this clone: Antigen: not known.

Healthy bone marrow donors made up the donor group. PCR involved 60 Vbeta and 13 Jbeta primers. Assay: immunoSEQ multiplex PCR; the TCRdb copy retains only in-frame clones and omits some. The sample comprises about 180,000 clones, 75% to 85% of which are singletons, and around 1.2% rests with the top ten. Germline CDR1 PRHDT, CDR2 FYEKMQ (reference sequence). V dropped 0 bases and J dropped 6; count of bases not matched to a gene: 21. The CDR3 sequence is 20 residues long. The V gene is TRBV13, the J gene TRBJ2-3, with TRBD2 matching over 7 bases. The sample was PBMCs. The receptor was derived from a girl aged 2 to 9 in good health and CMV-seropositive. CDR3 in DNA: TGTGCCAGCAGCTTAGGATTCGCGGCTAGCGGTAACCCGTTTGTGGATACGCAGTATTTT. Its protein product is CASSLGFAASGNPFVDTQYF. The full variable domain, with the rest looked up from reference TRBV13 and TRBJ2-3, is AAGVIQSPRHLIKEKRETATLKCYPIPRHDTVYWYQQGPGQDPQFLISFYEKMQSDKGSIPDRFSAQQFSDYHSELNMSSLELGDSALYFCASSLGFAASGNPFVDTQYFGPGTRLTVL.